The rows below give T cell receptor beta chains drawn from one sample of a study of shared clonotypes between healthy human individuals. Profiling relied on immunoSEQ multiplex PCR, and the TCRdb table lists in-frame clones only, not all of them. The table includes 1.5 million to 1.9 million clones, 95% to 99% detected once. The sample comprised naive CD4+ T cells sorted from blood. These receptors originate from a man aged 25-45 years in good health. Both conserved end residues are part of each CDR3. The D gene is left open where the match is weak. The listing skips clone size in some rows; elsewhere it reads once, few, many or a size class.

v_gene	j_gene	abundance	d_gene	CDR3nt	CDR3aa
TRBV28	TRBJ2-2	-	TRBD1	TGTGCCAGCAGTTCCCTGGCAGGGGGCTTTAACACCGGGGAGCTGTTTTTT	CASSSLAGGFNTGELFF
TRBV18	TRBJ2-1	-	TRBD2	TGTGCCAGCTCACGTACCCTTAGCGGCGGGAGGGACAATGAGCAGTTCTTC	CASSRTLSGGRDNEQFF
TRBV28	TRBJ1-5	-	-	TGTGCCAGCAGTGGGAGAGGGAGCCGGGGCAATCAGCCCCAGCATTTT	CASSGRGSRGNQPQHF
TRBV10-3	TRBJ2-1	-	TRBD2	TGTGCCATCAGACCACTAGCGGGAGGCTGGAATGAGCAGTTCTTC	CAIRPLAGGWNEQFF
TRBV7-2	TRBJ2-7	-	-	TGTGCCAGCAGCTCCGGCGGTAGCTCCTACGAGCAGTACTTC	CASSSGGSSYEQYF
TRBV18	TRBJ2-1	-	-	TGTGCCAGCTCACCAGTGCAGAGCGACAATGAGCAGTTCTTC	CASSPVQSDNEQFF
TRBV6-1	TRBJ2-7	-	TRBD2	TGTGCCAGCAGTGAAGGGGGAGGGCAGGGACTGGGGAAGTACTTC	CASSEGGGQGLGKYF
TRBV6-6	TRBJ1-3	-	TRBD1	TGTGCCAGCAGCACAGGGGGCGGAAACACCATATATTTT	CASSTGGGNTIYF
TRBV2	TRBJ1-1	-	-	TGTGCCAGCAGTGAAACCCCTGGACAGATCCTGAACACTGAAGCTTTCTTT	CASSETPGQILNTEAFF
TRBV28	TRBJ1-1	-	TRBD1	TGTGCCAGCAGTTTATCGGCTGGTCAGGGGGACACTGAAGCTTTCTTT	CASSLSAGQGDTEAFF
TRBV16	TRBJ2-3	once	TRBD2	TGTGCCAGCAGCCGAGGGACTAGCGGCACAGATACGCAGTATTTT	CASSRGTSGTDTQYF
TRBV5-6	TRBJ1-5	-	-	TGTGCCAGCAGCCGATACCGGGAGGATAGCAATCAGCCCCAGCATTTT	CASSRYREDSNQPQHF
TRBV7-7	TRBJ2-1	-	TRBD2	TGTGCTAGCAGCTCGGGACTAGCGGAAAACAATGAGCAGTTCTTC	CASSSGLAENNEQFF
TRBV6-6	TRBJ2-7	-	TRBD1	TGTGCCAGCAGTCGGACAGGGGGGCCGTACGAGCAGTACTTC	CASSRTGGPYEQYF
TRBV28	TRBJ1-5	-	TRBD1	TGTGCCAGCTTCTTGAGGGGAGGGGGCTTCAATCAGCCCCAGCATTTT	CASFLRGGGFNQPQHF
TRBV5-7	TRBJ1-2	-	TRBD1	TGTGCCAGCAGCCTTGGGGGCCCAGGGGGCGAGGATGGCTACACCTTC	CASSLGGPGGEDGYTF
TRBV7-2	TRBJ1-1	-	-	TGTGCCAGCAGTATCGACAGAAACACTGAAGCTTTCTTT	CASSIDRNTEAFF
TRBV30	TRBJ2-5	once	-	TGTGCCTGGACCCCAGGGAGTCCCCAGACCCAGTACTTC	CAWTPGSPQTQYF
TRBV6-1	TRBJ2-3	-	-	TGTGCCAGCAGTGAAATGGTACGGGGCCCCACAGATACGCAGTATTTT	CASSEMVRGPTDTQYF
TRBV9	TRBJ2-2	-	-	TGTGCCAGCAGCGATCACTACAGGGCCGCGAACACCGGGGAGCTGTTTTTT	CASSDHYRAANTGELFF
TRBV28	TRBJ2-7	-	TRBD1	TGTGCCAGCCTCGGACAGGGGAGCTCCTACGAGCAGTACTTC	CASLGQGSSYEQYF
TRBV7-2	TRBJ1-2	-	TRBD1	TGTGCCAGCAGCCACAGGGGACAGGGGGTTAACTATGGCTACACCTTC	CASSHRGQGVNYGYTF
TRBV10-3	TRBJ2-7	-	-	TGTGCCATCAGTGAGTCGGCCATCAGGAGTACCTACGAGCAGTACTTC	CAISESAIRSTYEQYF
TRBV7-9	TRBJ2-1	-	TRBD2	TGTGCCAGCTTCACACTAGCGGGATACGACAATGAGCAGTTCTTC	CASFTLAGYDNEQFF
TRBV5-1	TRBJ2-7	-	-	TGCGCCAGCAGGGCCAGCTCCTACGAGCAGTACTTC	CASRASSYEQYF
TRBV27	TRBJ2-3	-	-	TGTGCCACTGGATTGCGGTACCACACAGATACGCAGTATTTT	CATGLRYHTDTQYF
TRBV5-1	TRBJ2-7	-	-	TGCGCCAGCAGCTTGTCGTACGGGTACGAGCAGTACTTC	CASSLSYGYEQYF
TRBV5-1	TRBJ1-1	-	-	TGCGCCAGCAGCTTGCTATCTCGAGGGGGCACTGAAGCTTTCTTT	CASSLLSRGGTEAFF
TRBV5-1	TRBJ2-1	-	-	TGCGCCAGCAGCTTGGAGGGACTGATTTCGACCAATGAGCAGTTCTTC	CASSLEGLISTNEQFF
TRBV20-1	TRBJ1-2	-	-	TGCAGTGCTAGAGTTGGTGGAGGCTACACCTTC	CSARVGGGYTF
TRBV7-9	TRBJ1-1	-	-	TGTGCCAGCAGCAGGGGGAAGGGGGACACTGAAGCTTTCTTT	CASSRGKGDTEAFF
TRBV4-3	TRBJ1-1	-	-	TGCAACCCGTCCACAAAGATAGGCATCGCGAACACTGAAGCTTTCTTT	CNPSTKIGIANTEAFF
TRBV4-1	TRBJ1-1	once	-	TGCGCCAGCAGCCAACTGGGCAGTTTGAACACTGAAGCTTTCTTT	CASSQLGSLNTEAFF
TRBV7-2	TRBJ2-1	-	TRBD2	TGTGCCAGCAGCTCCCCCGGGACTAGCCGATACAATGAGCAGTTCTTC	CASSSPGTSRYNEQFF
TRBV28	TRBJ2-5	-	-	TGTGCCAGCAGTTTCTACAATCAAGAGACCCAGTACTTC	CASSFYNQETQYF
TRBV19	TRBJ1-1	-	-	TGTGCCAGTAGTATGGGGGCGAGCGGGTCAGGAGCTTTCTTT	CASSMGASGSGAFF
TRBV6-6	TRBJ1-5	-	-	TGTGCCAGCAGTTTAGGGCAGCCCCAGCATTTT	CASSLGQPQHF
TRBV5-4	TRBJ2-2	once	-	TGTGCCAGCGTCTTTGGAGGGCCGGACACCGGGGAGCTGTTTTTT	CASVFGGPDTGELFF
TRBV5-8	TRBJ2-1	-	TRBD2	TGTGCCAGCAGTTCGGGACTAGCGGCCAATGAGCAGTTCTTC	CASSSGLAANEQFF
TRBV19	TRBJ1-5	once	TRBD1	TGTGCCAGCGCTGTACAGGGGGGAAGGTATCAGCCCCAGCATTTT	CASAVQGGRYQPQHF
TRBV11-2	TRBJ2-1	-	-	TGTGCCAGCAGCTTAGAAAAGGGGAATGAGCAGTTCTTC	CASSLEKGNEQFF
TRBV28	TRBJ1-3	-	-	TGTGCCAGCAGGCGACCCACCTCATCCCAGCCATGGTATTTT	CASRRPTSSQPWYF
TRBV9	TRBJ1-2	-	-	TGTGCCAGCAGCGTAGCGGGGAGAGATGGGGGCTACACCTTC	CASSVAGRDGGYTF
TRBV5-1	TRBJ1-3	-	-	TGCGCCAGCAGCTTGGAAGGGACCCTCCTTAGCTCTGGAAACACCATATATTTT	CASSLEGTLLSSGNTIYF
TRBV5-4	TRBJ1-1	-	TRBD1	TGTGCCAGCAGCTACCCGACAGGGGGGAGCACTGAAGCTTTCTTT	CASSYPTGGSTEAFF
TRBV4-1	TRBJ2-7	-	-	TGCGCCAGCAGCCAGGGCATCCTCTCCTACGAGCAGTACTTC	CASSQGILSYEQYF
TRBV5-6	TRBJ1-1	-	-	TGTGCCAGCAGCTTCGGCCCTGAAGCTTTCTTT	CASSFGPEAFF
TRBV7-2	TRBJ2-7	-	-	TGTGCCAGCAGCTTAGCGGGGAACTACGAGCAGTACTTC	CASSLAGNYEQYF
TRBV18	TRBJ2-6	-	TRBD1	TGTGCCAGCTCACCGACAGGGGCCCGGGCCAACGTCCTGACTTTC	CASSPTGARANVLTF
TRBV5-1	TRBJ2-7	-	-	TGCGCCAGCAGCTTGGGGGTCGGGGTTGCCTACGAGCAGTACTTC	CASSLGVGVAYEQYF
TRBV19	TRBJ2-7	-	-	TGTGCCAGTAGTCCTAACCGTATTTCCTACGAGCAGTACTTC	CASSPNRISYEQYF
TRBV5-1	TRBJ2-1	-	TRBD1	TGCGCCAGCAGCCCCTCCCCAGGGGGAGCCTACAATGAGCAGTTCTTC	CASSPSPGGAYNEQFF
TRBV19	TRBJ2-1	-	TRBD1	TGTGCCAGTAGTATAATGGGAGACAGGGGGCAGAATGAGCAGTTCTTC	CASSIMGDRGQNEQFF